This is a list of T cell receptor beta chains from one sample in a study of T cells expressing NK-cell markers. One entry per CDR3 protein, without DNA, is what TCRdb gives after re-calling the 5' RACE reads. In all, the sample yields some 500,000 distinct CDR3 sequences. The specimen sequenced was blood T cells: a sorted CD56 or NKG2C T cell subset, CD4+ or CD8+ T cells, or bulk PBMC T cells (not recorded which). The source is a woman in her forties or fifties in good health. The CDR3 runs from the conserved cysteine through the conserved F or W.

v_call	j_call	cdr3_aa
TRBV9	TRBJ2-3	CASSVVSAGDSGDTQYF
TRBV18	TRBJ2-1	CASSPLLGKGGPYNEQFF
TRBV20-1	TRBJ2-5	CSAQTGGKETQYF
TRBV10-3	TRBJ2-1	CAISGGTSGDEQFF
TRBV20-1	TRBJ1-6	CSAQRGRDGSPLHF
TRBV18	TRBJ1-2	CASSPAQNYGYTF
TRBV29-1	TRBJ2-7	CSVRTQIYEQYF
TRBV10-1	TRBJ2-1	CASSERGRDEQFF
TRBV10-3	TRBJ2-3	CATQPLAGGADTQYF
TRBV7-9	TRBJ2-2	CASSLPLGGRARTGELFF
TRBV18	TRBJ2-1	CASSPSLDRVHEQFF
TRBV12-3/TRBV12-4	TRBJ2-5	CASTIVQETQYF
TRBV20-1	TRBJ1-2	CSARKGAGTLSYGYTF
TRBV12-3/TRBV12-4	TRBJ2-1	CASSSRRNEQFF
TRBV5-1	TRBJ1-1	CASSWGQVAFF
TRBV14	TRBJ1-5	CASSQGAGFVHQPQHF
TRBV5-1	TRBJ1-1	CASSLNSRGMNTEAFF
TRBV29-1	TRBJ2-5	CSARRGEETQYF
TRBV5-1	TRBJ2-5	CASSLEEGLGKETQYF
TRBV30	TRBJ2-1	CAWSRGIRISYNEQFF
TRBV12-3/TRBV12-4	TRBJ2-7	CASSMDRTRREQYF
TRBV11-3	TRBJ2-1	CASSSGPTNEQFF